This T cell receptor beta chain emerged from a study of monozygotic twins with inflammatory bowel disease. General observations from the study: Results did not support any single strong IBD-associated signal or clonotype.

The germline V gene has CDR1 DFQATT and CDR2 SNEGSKA (reference sequence). The CDR3 extends over 14 amino acids. Concerning this clonotype itself: The target antigen is unknown.

With eight separate reactions per sample, the authors made cDNA. Molecular identifiers with 6-nucleotide sample barcodes were added during cDNA synthesis via template switching. TCRalpha and TCRbeta cDNA went through nested PCRs of 16 and 9 cycles, two in total. After re-calling the 5' RACE reads, TCRdb lists one entry per CDR3 protein, DNA absent. The repertoire table contains some 210,000 distinct CDR3 sequences. The sample was blood. The TCR sequence derives from a human donor with ulcerative colitis or Crohn's disease, or a healthy co-twin of an affected twin (not recorded which). The J gene is TRBJ1-1, the V gene TRBV20-1; the TRBD1 assignment by TCRdb is unverifiable without DNA. The CDR3 is CSALRTGNGAEAFF.